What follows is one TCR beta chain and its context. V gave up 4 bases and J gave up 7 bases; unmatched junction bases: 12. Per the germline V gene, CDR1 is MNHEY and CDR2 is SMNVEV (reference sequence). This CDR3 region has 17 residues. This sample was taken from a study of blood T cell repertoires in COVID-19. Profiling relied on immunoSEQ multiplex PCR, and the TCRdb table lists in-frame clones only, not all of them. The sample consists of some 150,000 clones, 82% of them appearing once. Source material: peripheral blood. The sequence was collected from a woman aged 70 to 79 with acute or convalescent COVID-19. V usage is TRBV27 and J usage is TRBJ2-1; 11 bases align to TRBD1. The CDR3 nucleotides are TGTGCCAGCAGTTCTACCTTATGGGACAGGGGGGGAAATGAGCAGTTCTTC. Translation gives CASSSTLWDRGGNEQFF.